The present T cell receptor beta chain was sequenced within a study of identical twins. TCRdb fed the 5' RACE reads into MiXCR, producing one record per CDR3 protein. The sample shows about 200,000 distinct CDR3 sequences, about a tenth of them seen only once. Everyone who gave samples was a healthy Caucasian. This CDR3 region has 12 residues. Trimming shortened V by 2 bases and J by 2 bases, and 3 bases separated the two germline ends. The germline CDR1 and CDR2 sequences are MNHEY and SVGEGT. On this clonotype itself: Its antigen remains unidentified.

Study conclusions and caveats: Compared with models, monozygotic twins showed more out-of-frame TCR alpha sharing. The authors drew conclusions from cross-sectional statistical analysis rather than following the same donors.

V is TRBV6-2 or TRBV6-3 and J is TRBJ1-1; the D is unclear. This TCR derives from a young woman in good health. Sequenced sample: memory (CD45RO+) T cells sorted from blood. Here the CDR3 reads CASSYHNTEAFF. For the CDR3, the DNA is TGTGCCAGCAGTTACCACAACACTGAAGCTTTCTTT.